The sequence of this T cell receptor (beta chain) was determined in a study of response to subunit inactivated influenza vaccine. TCRdb reprocessed the RT-PCR reads via MiXCR and lists one record per CDR3 protein. The sample records 150,000 to 200,000 distinct CDR3 sequences, 12% being singletons. This CDR3 is built from 13 residues. After removal of 6 bases from V and 5 bases from J, the junction contained 6 bases not matched to a gene. Germline V CDR1 and CDR2: MDHEN, SYDVKM. The same data also contributed to another study, on T cells expressing NK-cell markers. That paper states: The cDNA for TCR beta came from 5'RACE template switching with UMIs. Source material for TCR beta repertoires consisted of sorted CD3+CD56+NKG2C+, CD3+CD56+NKG2C- and CD3+CD56-NKG2C+ T cells. The authors sequenced eight donors, of whom seven were HCMV-seropositive and one was seronegative. Five to seven of the donors carried dominant NKG2C+ clonotypes that took up 1.0-7.0% of their CD8+ T cells. Whether expanded NKG2C+ T cell clones were HCMV specific stayed uncertain.

The TCR sequence derives from a man in his fifties or sixties who received an inactivated influenza vaccine. The sample here was CD8+ T cells sorted from PBMCs, taken roughly 12 days after vaccination. The chain couples TRBV28 to TRBJ2-7; 8 bases are a match to TRBD1. This CDR3 is CASSWDRRDEQYF. For the CDR3, the DNA is TGTGCCAGCAGCTGGGACAGGAGAGACGAGCAGTACTTC.